This record looks at one T cell receptor (beta chain) sequence and its context. What it binds is unknown. A single record per CDR3 protein comes from TCRdb applying MiXCR to the 5' RACE reads. Of under 450,000 distinct CDR3 sequences in the sample, about 15% were seen once. The CDR3 contains 16 residues. Germline-derived CDR1 and CDR2 are DFQATT and SNEGSKA (reference sequence). V dropped 0 bases and J dropped 7 bases, with 16 bases sitting between them. The data derive from a study of CD8 T cells in ankylosing spondylitis. Study-level points and caveats: One TCR beta motif, made up of eight or nine highly homologous variants, appeared characteristic of ankylosing spondylitis blood.

The chain has TRBV20-1 and TRBJ1-6; D remains ambiguous. Material for sequencing was blood, either unsorted or a sorted T cell fraction (not recorded which). The sequence came from a male donor with ankylosing spondylitis. The CDR3 reads CSARDRGSGLNSPLHF. CDR3 nucleotide sequence: TGCAGTGCTAGAGATAGAGGATCGGGCCTCAATTCACCCCTCCACTTT.